This note documents a single T cell receptor beta chain sequence. At residue 12, TCRdb's protein disagrees with the DNA translation; the protein shown here derives from the DNA. Gene names denote mouse genes. The read halts 3 residues ahead of the CDR3 end, with the missing end drawn from the germline J gene. Following RNA extraction, reverse transcription yielded cDNA that acted as the sequencing template. Method: immunoSEQ multiplex PCR; TCRdb's copy keeps in-frame clones and lacks some. Recorded here are about 110,000 clones, with no singletons, and the ten leading clones hold roughly a fifth. Germline V gives CDR1 FNHDT, CDR2 SITEND (reference sequence). Trimming took 4 bases from V and 0 from J, leaving 11 bases between them. The CDR3 loop spans 15 amino acids. This specimen comes from a study of CD8+ T cells in alopecia areata. Study-wide background: The graft donors were 6-12-month-old C3H/HeJ mice with spontaneous alopecia, and their skin went to 7-10-week-old female C3H/HeJ mice.

The gene calls are TRBV19 and TRBJ1-3, with a weak D call TRBD1 (6 bases). The TCR was taken from a C3H/HeJ mouse with alopecia areata. The mice in this strain carry MHC haplotype H2-k. The material sequenced was lesional skin. CDR3 sequence reads: CASSSLQGSGNTLYF. Partial CDR3 DNA: TGTGCCAGCAGTTCTTTACAGGGTTCTGGAAATACG.